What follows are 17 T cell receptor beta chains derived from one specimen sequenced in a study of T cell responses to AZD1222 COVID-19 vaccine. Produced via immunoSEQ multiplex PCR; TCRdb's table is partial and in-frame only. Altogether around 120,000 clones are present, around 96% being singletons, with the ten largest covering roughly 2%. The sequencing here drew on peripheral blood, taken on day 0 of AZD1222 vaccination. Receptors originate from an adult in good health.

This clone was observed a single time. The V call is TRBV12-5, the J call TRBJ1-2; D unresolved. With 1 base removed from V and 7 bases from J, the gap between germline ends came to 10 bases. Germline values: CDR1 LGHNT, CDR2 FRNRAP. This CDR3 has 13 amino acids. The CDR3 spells CASGLEGVSGYTF. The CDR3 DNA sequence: TGTGCTAGTGGTTTGGAAGGTGTTAGTGGCTACACCTTC.

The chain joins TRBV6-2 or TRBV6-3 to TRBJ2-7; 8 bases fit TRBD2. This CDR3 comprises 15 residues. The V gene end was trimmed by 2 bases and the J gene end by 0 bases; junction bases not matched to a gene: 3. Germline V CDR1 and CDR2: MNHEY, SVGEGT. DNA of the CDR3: TGTGCCAGCAGTTACGTACGGGGGGGCTCCTACGAGCAGTACTTC. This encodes CASSYVRGGSYEQYF.

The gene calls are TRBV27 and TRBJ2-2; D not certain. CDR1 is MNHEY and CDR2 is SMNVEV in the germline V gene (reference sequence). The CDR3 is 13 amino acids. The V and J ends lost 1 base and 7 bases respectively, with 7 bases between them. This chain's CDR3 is CASSLLKGGELFF. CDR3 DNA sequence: TGTGCCAGCAGTTTATTAAAGGGCGGGGAGCTGTTTTTT.

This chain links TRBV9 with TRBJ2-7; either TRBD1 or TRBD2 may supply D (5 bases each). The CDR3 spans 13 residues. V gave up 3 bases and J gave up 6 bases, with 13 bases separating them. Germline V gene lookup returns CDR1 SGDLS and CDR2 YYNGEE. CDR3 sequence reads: CASSAYQGREQYF. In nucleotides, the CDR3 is TGTGCCAGCAGCGCATATCAGGGACGCGAGCAGTACTTC.

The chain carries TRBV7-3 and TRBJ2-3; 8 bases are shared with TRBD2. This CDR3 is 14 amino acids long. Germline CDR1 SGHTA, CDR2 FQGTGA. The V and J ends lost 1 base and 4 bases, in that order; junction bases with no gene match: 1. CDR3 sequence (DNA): TGTGCCAGCAGCTTAAACGGGGGGGCAGATACGCAGTATTTT. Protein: CASSLNGGADTQYF. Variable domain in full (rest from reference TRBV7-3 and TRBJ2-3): GAGVSQTPSNKVTEKGKYVELRCDPISGHTALYWYRQSLGQGPEFLIYFQGTGAADDSGLPNDRFFAVRPEGSVSTLKIQRTERGDSAVYLCASSLNGGADTQYFGPGTRLTVL.

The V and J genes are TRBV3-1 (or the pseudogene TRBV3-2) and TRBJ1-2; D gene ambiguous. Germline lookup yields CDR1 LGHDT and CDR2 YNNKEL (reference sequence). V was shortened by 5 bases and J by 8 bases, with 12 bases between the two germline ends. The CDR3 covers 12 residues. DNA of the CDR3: TGTGCCAGCAGCGGGCCAGCCGACGGCTACACCTTC. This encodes CASSGPADGYTF.

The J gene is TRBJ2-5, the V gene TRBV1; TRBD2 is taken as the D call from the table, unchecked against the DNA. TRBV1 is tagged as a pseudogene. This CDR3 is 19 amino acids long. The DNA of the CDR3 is TGCACCAGCAGCCAAGTCTCAATGGCGGGAGACCTTTTGGAAGAGACCCAGTACTTC. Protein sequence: CTSSQVSMAGDLLEETQYF.

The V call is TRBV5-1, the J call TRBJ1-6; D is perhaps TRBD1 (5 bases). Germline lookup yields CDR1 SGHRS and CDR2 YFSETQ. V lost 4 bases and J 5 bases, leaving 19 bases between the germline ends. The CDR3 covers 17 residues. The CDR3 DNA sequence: TGCGCCAGCAGCCCCAACTCGGGGGGTAAAGATAATTCACCCCTCCACTTT. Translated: CASSPNSGGKDNSPLHF.

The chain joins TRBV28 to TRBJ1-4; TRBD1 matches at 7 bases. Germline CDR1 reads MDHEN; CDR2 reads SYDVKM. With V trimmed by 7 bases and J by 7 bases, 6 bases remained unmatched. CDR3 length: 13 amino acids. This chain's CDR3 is CASKGGAGEKLFF. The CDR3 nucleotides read TGTGCCAGCAAAGGGGGCGCCGGTGAAAAACTGTTTTTT.

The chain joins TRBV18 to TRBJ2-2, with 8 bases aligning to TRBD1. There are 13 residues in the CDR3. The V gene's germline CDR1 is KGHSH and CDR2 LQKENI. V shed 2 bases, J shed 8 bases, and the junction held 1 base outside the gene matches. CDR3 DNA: TGTGCCAGCTCACCAGGGACAGGAGGGGAGCTGTTTTTT. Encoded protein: CASSPGTGGELFF.

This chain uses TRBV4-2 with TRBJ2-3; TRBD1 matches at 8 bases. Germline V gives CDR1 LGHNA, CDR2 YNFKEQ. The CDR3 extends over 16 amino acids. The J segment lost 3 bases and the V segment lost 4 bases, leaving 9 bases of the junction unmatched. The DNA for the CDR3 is TGTGCCAGCAGCCCTACCCACGGACAGGGAACAGATACGCAGTATTTT. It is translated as CASSPTHGQGTDTQYF.

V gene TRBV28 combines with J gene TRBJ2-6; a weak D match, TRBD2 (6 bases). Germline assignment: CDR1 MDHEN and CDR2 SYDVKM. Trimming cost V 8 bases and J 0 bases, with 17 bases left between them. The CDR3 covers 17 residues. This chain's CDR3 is CASSKSGYGSGANVLTF. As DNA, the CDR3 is TGTGCCAGCTCCAAAAGCGGGTATGGCTCTGGGGCCAACGTCCTGACTTTC.

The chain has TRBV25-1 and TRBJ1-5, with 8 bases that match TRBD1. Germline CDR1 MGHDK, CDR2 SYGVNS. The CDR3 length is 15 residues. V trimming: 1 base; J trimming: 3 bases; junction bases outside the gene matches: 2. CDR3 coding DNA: TGTGCCAGCAGTGAATGGGGACAGGACAATCAGCCCCAGCATTTT. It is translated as CASSEWGQDNQPQHF. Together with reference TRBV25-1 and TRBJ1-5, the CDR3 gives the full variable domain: EADIYQTPRYLVIGTGKKITLECSQTMGHDKMYWYQQDPGMELHLIHYSYGVNSTEKGDLSSESTVSRIRTEHFPLTLESARPSHTSQYLCASSEWGQDNQPQHFGDGTRLSIL.

In DNA form, the CDR3 reads TGTGCCAGCCGCGACCAAAAGGGTTCAGATACGCAGTATTTT. Its translation is CASRDQKGSDTQYF. The chain uses TRBV27 and TRBJ2-3; no reliable D call. The CDR3 length is 14 residues. The V gene's germline CDR1 is MNHEY and CDR2 SMNVEV (reference sequence). V was shortened by 8 bases and J by 4 bases, with 16 bases between the two germline ends.

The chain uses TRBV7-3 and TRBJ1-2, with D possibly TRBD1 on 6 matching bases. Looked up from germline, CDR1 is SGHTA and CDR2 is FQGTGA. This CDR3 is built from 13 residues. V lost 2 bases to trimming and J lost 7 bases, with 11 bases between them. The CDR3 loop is CASSLAGETGYTF. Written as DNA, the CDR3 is TGTGCCAGCAGCTTAGCAGGGGAGACTGGCTACACCTTC.

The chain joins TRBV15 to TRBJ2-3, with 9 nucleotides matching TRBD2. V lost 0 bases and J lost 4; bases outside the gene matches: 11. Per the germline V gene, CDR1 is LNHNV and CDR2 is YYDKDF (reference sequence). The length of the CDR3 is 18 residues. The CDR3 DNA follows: TGTGCCACCAGCAGAGATAAGGGCGGGGGGGTATCTCCAGATACGCAGTATTTT. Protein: CATSRDKGGGVSPDTQYF.

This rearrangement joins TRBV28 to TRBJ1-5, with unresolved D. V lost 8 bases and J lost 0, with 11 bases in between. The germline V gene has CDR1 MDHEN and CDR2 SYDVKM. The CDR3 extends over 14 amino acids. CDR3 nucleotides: TGTGCCAGCTTAACGCACTATAGCAATCAGCCCCAGCATTTT. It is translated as CASLTHYSNQPQHF.